This T cell receptor (beta chain) was identified during a study of blood T cell repertoires in COVID-19 (dated by TCRdb to the early 2020s). Background on the whole study: Samples from collaborators originated in the United States, Italy and Spain and spanned both the acute and convalescent phases of COVID-19. Samples were obtained from the ongoing ImmuneRACE study (first 160 participants) and from 950 to 1,500 subjects provided by 6 global collaborators. HLA class I and class II types, where available, came from metadata supplied by the sample provider rather than from assay-based typing. The repertoires were released in a freely available public database meant as a resource for research on the immune response to SARS-CoV-2. Deeply sampled blood TCRbeta repertoires from subjects exposed to, actively infected with, or recovered from COVID-19 were included in the dataset. Nearly every sample came with metadata listing a de-identified subject ID, COVID-19 status, age in years and sex. The material from the prospective study consisted of cDNA or gDNA derived from T cells, B-cell-depleted T cells, or PBMCs. Beyond this particular receptor, the publication reports: The amount of clinical and demographic metadata varied by source and participant and was provided uncurated.

The collaborating institutions used their own protocols to collect whole blood in K2EDTA tubes. Collaborator samples were shipped for TCRbeta analysis as frozen whole blood, isolated PBMCs, or DNA extracted from either sample type. From cysteine to phenylalanine, the CDR3 is 14 amino acids long. The only DNA kept is the CDR3, 42 bases in frame from the first base. Trimmed from V: 5 bases; trimmed from J: 7 bases; junction bases lacking a gene match: 4. Taken from the germline V gene (reference sequence), the CDR1 and CDR2 loops are SEHNR and FQNEAQ. As to this clone: Its antigen specificity is not known. No base quality values were provided; no much bigger clone lies one nucleotide off.

TCRbeta CDR3 regions were amplified from genomic DNA using the immunoSEQ Assay, a bias-controlled multiplex PCR. From the authors' description of their analysis: The number of nucleated cells in each sample was estimated from the amplification of reference gene primers within the assay. To quantify the absolute abundance of each unique TCRbeta CDR3 rearrangement, sequence reads were collapsed and filtered. Productive Simpson clonality was computed per sample as the square root of Simpson's diversity index over productive rearrangements. The immuneACCESS repertoire file appears here via TCRdb, limited to in-frame rearrangements. These files lack a portion of the clones; in checked studies, under half of the deficit traces to unresolved V genes, and the cause of the others is not known. V, J and clone size were drawn from that table, and D and trimming were deduced from the DNA. The sample table lists hundreds of thousands of clones, approximately 84% of them with a count of one. The ten largest account for roughly 5.7% of the sample.

The receptor was derived from an elderly man with acute or convalescent COVID-19. Recombination joined TRBV7-9 with TRBJ1-4; 10 bases in the junction line up with TRBD1. The sample consisted of peripheral blood. The CDR3 region has the sequence CASSPRDRGEKLFF. In nucleotides, the sequence is TGTGCCAGCAGCCCCCGGGACAGGGGTGAAAAACTGTTTTTT. Extended through the reference TRBV7-9 and TRBJ1-4 proteins, this CDR3 yields the full variable domain: DTGVSQNPRHKITKRGQNVTFRCDPISEHNRLYWYRQTLGQGPEFLTYFQNEAQLEKSRLLSDRFSAERPKGSFSTLEIQRTEQGDSAMYLCASSPRDRGEKLFFGSGTQLSVL.